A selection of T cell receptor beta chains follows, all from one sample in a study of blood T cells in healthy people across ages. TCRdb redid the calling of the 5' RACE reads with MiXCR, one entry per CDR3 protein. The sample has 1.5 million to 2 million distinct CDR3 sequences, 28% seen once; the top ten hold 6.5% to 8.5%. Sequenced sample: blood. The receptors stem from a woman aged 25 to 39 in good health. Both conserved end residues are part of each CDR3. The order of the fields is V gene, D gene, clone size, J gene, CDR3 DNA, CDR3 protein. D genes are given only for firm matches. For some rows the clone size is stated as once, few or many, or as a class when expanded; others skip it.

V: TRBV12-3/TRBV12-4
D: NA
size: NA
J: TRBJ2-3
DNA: TGTGCCAGCAGTTCTATGGACAACACAGATACGCAGTATTTT
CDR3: CASSSMDNTDTQYF

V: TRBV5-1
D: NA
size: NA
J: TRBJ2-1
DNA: TGCGCCAGCAGCTCCTTCGGACAGACCCCCAATGAGCAGTTCTTC
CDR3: CASSSFGQTPNEQFF

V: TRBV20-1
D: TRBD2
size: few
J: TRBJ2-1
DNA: TGCAGTGCCCTGTCGGGGGGGGCCAACAATGAGCAGTTCTTC
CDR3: CSALSGGANNEQFF

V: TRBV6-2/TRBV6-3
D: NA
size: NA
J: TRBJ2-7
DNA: TGTGCCAGCACCGTAGGGAGCCACTACGAGCAGTACTTC
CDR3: CASTVGSHYEQYF

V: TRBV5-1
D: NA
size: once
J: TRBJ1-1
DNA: TGCGCCAGCAGCTTAGGCTCTGGGCCCCTCAGTGAAGCTTTCTTT
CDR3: CASSLGSGPLSEAFF

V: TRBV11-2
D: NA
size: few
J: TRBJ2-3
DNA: TGTGCCAGCAGCCCCCTGGAAAGCCCCACAGATACGCAGTATTTT
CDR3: CASSPLESPTDTQYF

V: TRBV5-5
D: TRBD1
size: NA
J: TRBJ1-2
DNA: TGTGCCAGCAGCTTGGAGGGGGCTGGAAGCAATGGCTACACCTTC
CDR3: CASSLEGAGSNGYTF

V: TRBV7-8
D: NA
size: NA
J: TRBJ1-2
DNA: TGTGCCAGCAGCTTAGATGGCCGAGGAGGGGGTGGCTACACCTTC
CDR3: CASSLDGRGGGGYTF

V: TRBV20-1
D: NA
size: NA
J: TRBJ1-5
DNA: TGCAGTGCTAGCTCAGGCTTTTCCAATCAGCCCCAGCATTTT
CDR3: CSASSGFSNQPQHF

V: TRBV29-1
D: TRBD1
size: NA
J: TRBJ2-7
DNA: TGCAGCGCTGGGACAGCCTTCTCCTACGAGCAGTACTTC
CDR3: CSAGTAFSYEQYF

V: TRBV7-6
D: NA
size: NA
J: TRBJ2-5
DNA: TGTGCCAGCAGCACGGGGCTTGATCAAGAGACCCAGTACTTC
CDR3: CASSTGLDQETQYF

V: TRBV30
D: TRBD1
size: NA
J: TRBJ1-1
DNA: TGTGCCCGGGACAGGGGAGGGAGCACTGAAGCTTTCTTT
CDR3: CARDRGGSTEAFF

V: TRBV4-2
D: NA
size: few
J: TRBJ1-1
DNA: TGTGCCAGCAGGGAGGGGGAAGCTTTCTTT
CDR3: CASREGEAFF

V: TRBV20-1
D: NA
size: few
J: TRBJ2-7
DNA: TGCAGTGCGACAGGAGGAGCGGGCTACGAGCAGTACTTC
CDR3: CSATGGAGYEQYF

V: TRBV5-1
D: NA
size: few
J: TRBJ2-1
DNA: TGCGCCAGCAGCTTAGACGGGCCCCGCGACAATGAGCAGTTCTTC
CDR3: CASSLDGPRDNEQFF

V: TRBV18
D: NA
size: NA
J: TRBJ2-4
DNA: TGTGCCAGCTCTCGATCCGGGGCGGTGGGCAAAAACATTCAGTACTTC
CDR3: CASSRSGAVGKNIQYF

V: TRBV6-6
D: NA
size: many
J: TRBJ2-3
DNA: TGTGCCAGCACTTATAGTGTAGATACGCAGTATTTT
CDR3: CASTYSVDTQYF

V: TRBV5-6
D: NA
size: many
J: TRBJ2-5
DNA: TGTGCCAGCAGCTTGTTGTTCCAAGAGACCCAGTACTTC
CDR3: CASSLLFQETQYF

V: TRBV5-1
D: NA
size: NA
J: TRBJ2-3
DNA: TGCGCCAGCAGCTTGGGGGACTGGCGCTTAGATACGCAGTATTTT
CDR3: CASSLGDWRLDTQYF

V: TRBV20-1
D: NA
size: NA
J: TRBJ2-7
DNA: TGCAGTGCTAGGGGGCCAGGGCCCCCCAATGAGCAGTACTTC
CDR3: CSARGPGPPNEQYF

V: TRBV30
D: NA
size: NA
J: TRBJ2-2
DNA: TGTGCCTGGAGTGGCAGGGGCACCGGGGAGCTGTTTTTT
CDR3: CAWSGRGTGELFF

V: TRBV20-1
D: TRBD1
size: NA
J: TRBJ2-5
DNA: TGCAGTGCTAGAGTCCCGGACAGGGGAGACGAGACCCAGTACTTC
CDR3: CSARVPDRGDETQYF

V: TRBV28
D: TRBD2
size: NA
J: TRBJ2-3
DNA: TGTGCCAGCAGGATAGCGGGGACTAGCACAGATACGCAGTATTTT
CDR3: CASRIAGTSTDTQYF

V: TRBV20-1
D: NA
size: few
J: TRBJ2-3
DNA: TGCAGTGCTAGATCTGGGGACGGCACAGATACGCAGTATTTT
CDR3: CSARSGDGTDTQYF

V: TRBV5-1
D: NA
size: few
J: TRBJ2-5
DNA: TGCGCCAGCAGGTCAGGTGGCCCCGGGTGGACCCAGTACTTC
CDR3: CASRSGGPGWTQYF

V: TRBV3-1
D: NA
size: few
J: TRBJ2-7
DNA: TGTGCCAGCAGCCAAGAGTACTCCTTCGAGCAGTACTTC
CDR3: CASSQEYSFEQYF

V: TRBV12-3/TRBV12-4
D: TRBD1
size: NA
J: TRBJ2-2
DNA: TGTGCCAGCACCTCGGACAGGGTCACCGGGGAGCGGTTTTTT
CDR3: CASTSDRVTGERFF

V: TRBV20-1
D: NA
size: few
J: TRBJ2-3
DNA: TGCAGTGCTAGAGATCCGTCCGATACGCAGTATTTT
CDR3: CSARDPSDTQYF

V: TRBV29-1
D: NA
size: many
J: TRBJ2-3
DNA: TGCAGCTTCCGGGGGATCAACACAGATACGCAGTATTTT
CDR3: CSFRGINTDTQYF

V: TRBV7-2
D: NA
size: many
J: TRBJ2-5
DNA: TGTGCCAGCAGCCGCTCCAGGGCGGAAGAGACCCAGTACTTC
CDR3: CASSRSRAEETQYF

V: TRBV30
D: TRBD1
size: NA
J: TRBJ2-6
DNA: TGTGCCTGGAAGAACAGGGGAGCTGGGGCCAACGTCCTGACTTTC
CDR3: CAWKNRGAGANVLTF

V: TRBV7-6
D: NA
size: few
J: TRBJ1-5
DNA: TGTGCCAGCAGCTTACGGGGTGCCAGGGGCAATCAGCCCCAGCATTTT
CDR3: CASSLRGARGNQPQHF

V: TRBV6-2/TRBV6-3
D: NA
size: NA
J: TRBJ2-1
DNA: TGTGCCAGCAGTTACGGGGTGGCCTACAATGAGCAGTTCTTC
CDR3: CASSYGVAYNEQFF

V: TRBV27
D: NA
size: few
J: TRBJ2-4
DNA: TGTGCCAGTCACCCCCAGGGGGCCAAAAACATTCAGTACTTC
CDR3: CASHPQGAKNIQYF

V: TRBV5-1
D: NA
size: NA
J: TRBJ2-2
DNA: TGCGCCAGCAGCCCGTCCAGGGGGGCCGACACCGGGGAGCTGTTTTTT
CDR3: CASSPSRGADTGELFF

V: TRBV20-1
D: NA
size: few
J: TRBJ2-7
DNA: TGCAGTGCTAGTGGATTCACGGAGCAGTACTTC
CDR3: CSASGFTEQYF

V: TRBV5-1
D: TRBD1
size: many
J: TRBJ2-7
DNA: TGCGCCAGCAGCGCAGGACAGGCCGCATGGGAGCAGTACTTC
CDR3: CASSAGQAAWEQYF

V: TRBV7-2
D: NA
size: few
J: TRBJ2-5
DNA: TGTGCCAGCAGCTTAACCTGGGTGACCCAGTACTTC
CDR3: CASSLTWVTQYF

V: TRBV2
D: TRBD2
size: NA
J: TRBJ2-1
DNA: TGTGCCAGCAGTGATTCTAGCGGGAGGTCCTACAATGAGCAGTTCTTC
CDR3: CASSDSSGRSYNEQFF

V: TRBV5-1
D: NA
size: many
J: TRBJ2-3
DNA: TGCGCCAGCAGCAATGGGACCCGATTTACACCCGGTACGCAGTATTTT
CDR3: CASSNGTRFTPGTQYF

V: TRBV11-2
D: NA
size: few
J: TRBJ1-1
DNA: TGTGCCAGCAGCCGTACTGGGGGGCCCCTAGGGCGGAACACTGAAGCTTTCTTT
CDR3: CASSRTGGPLGRNTEAFF

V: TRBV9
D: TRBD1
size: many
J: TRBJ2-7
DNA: TGTGCCAGCAGCCCTTCCGGGACAGGGAGCTCCTACGAGCAGTACTTC
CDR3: CASSPSGTGSSYEQYF

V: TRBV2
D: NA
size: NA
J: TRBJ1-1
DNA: TGTGCCAGCAGAGTGGTTCGAGCTTTCTTT
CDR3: CASRVVRAFF

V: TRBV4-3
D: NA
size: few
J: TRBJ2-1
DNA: TGCGCCAGCAGCCAAGATAGTGGGACCGACTCCTACAATGAGCAGTTCTTC
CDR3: CASSQDSGTDSYNEQFF

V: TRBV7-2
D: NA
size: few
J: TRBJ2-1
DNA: TGTGCCAGCAGCTTACGGCGGGGCCCTGTTTACAATGAGCAGTTCTTC
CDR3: CASSLRRGPVYNEQFF

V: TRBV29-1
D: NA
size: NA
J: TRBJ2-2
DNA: TGCAGCGTTCGGAGCGGGTCCAACACCGGGGAGCTGTTTTTT
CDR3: CSVRSGSNTGELFF

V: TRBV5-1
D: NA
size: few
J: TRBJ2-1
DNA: TGCGCCAGCAGCCCATCGACAGCCTACAATGAGCAGTTCTTC
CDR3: CASSPSTAYNEQFF

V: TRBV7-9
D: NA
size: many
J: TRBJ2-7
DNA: TGCGCCAGCAGCCCGACAGGAAGCGAGCAGTACTTC
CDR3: CASSPTGSEQYF

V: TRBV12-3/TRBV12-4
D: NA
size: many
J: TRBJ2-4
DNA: TGTGCCAGCAGCCCAGGAAAGAACATTCAGTACTTC
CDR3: CASSPGKNIQYF

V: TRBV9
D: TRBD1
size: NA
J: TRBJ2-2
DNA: TGTGCCAGCAGCCCCCAGGGTGGGACAGGCGGCCCCGGGGAGCTGTTTTTT
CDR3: CASSPQGGTGGPGELFF

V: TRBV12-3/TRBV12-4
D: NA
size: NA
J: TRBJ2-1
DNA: TGTGCCAGCAGCGGAGTGATACCCTACGAGCAGTTCTTC
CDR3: CASSGVIPYEQFF

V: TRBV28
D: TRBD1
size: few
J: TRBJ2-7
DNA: TGTGCCAGCAGTTTAGTCGGACAGGGAATTTACGAGCAGTACTTC
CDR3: CASSLVGQGIYEQYF

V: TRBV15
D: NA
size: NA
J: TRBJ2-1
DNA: TGTGCCACCAGCAGAGGGGGGGGCGCTTACAGTGAGCAGTTCTTC
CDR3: CATSRGGGAYSEQFF